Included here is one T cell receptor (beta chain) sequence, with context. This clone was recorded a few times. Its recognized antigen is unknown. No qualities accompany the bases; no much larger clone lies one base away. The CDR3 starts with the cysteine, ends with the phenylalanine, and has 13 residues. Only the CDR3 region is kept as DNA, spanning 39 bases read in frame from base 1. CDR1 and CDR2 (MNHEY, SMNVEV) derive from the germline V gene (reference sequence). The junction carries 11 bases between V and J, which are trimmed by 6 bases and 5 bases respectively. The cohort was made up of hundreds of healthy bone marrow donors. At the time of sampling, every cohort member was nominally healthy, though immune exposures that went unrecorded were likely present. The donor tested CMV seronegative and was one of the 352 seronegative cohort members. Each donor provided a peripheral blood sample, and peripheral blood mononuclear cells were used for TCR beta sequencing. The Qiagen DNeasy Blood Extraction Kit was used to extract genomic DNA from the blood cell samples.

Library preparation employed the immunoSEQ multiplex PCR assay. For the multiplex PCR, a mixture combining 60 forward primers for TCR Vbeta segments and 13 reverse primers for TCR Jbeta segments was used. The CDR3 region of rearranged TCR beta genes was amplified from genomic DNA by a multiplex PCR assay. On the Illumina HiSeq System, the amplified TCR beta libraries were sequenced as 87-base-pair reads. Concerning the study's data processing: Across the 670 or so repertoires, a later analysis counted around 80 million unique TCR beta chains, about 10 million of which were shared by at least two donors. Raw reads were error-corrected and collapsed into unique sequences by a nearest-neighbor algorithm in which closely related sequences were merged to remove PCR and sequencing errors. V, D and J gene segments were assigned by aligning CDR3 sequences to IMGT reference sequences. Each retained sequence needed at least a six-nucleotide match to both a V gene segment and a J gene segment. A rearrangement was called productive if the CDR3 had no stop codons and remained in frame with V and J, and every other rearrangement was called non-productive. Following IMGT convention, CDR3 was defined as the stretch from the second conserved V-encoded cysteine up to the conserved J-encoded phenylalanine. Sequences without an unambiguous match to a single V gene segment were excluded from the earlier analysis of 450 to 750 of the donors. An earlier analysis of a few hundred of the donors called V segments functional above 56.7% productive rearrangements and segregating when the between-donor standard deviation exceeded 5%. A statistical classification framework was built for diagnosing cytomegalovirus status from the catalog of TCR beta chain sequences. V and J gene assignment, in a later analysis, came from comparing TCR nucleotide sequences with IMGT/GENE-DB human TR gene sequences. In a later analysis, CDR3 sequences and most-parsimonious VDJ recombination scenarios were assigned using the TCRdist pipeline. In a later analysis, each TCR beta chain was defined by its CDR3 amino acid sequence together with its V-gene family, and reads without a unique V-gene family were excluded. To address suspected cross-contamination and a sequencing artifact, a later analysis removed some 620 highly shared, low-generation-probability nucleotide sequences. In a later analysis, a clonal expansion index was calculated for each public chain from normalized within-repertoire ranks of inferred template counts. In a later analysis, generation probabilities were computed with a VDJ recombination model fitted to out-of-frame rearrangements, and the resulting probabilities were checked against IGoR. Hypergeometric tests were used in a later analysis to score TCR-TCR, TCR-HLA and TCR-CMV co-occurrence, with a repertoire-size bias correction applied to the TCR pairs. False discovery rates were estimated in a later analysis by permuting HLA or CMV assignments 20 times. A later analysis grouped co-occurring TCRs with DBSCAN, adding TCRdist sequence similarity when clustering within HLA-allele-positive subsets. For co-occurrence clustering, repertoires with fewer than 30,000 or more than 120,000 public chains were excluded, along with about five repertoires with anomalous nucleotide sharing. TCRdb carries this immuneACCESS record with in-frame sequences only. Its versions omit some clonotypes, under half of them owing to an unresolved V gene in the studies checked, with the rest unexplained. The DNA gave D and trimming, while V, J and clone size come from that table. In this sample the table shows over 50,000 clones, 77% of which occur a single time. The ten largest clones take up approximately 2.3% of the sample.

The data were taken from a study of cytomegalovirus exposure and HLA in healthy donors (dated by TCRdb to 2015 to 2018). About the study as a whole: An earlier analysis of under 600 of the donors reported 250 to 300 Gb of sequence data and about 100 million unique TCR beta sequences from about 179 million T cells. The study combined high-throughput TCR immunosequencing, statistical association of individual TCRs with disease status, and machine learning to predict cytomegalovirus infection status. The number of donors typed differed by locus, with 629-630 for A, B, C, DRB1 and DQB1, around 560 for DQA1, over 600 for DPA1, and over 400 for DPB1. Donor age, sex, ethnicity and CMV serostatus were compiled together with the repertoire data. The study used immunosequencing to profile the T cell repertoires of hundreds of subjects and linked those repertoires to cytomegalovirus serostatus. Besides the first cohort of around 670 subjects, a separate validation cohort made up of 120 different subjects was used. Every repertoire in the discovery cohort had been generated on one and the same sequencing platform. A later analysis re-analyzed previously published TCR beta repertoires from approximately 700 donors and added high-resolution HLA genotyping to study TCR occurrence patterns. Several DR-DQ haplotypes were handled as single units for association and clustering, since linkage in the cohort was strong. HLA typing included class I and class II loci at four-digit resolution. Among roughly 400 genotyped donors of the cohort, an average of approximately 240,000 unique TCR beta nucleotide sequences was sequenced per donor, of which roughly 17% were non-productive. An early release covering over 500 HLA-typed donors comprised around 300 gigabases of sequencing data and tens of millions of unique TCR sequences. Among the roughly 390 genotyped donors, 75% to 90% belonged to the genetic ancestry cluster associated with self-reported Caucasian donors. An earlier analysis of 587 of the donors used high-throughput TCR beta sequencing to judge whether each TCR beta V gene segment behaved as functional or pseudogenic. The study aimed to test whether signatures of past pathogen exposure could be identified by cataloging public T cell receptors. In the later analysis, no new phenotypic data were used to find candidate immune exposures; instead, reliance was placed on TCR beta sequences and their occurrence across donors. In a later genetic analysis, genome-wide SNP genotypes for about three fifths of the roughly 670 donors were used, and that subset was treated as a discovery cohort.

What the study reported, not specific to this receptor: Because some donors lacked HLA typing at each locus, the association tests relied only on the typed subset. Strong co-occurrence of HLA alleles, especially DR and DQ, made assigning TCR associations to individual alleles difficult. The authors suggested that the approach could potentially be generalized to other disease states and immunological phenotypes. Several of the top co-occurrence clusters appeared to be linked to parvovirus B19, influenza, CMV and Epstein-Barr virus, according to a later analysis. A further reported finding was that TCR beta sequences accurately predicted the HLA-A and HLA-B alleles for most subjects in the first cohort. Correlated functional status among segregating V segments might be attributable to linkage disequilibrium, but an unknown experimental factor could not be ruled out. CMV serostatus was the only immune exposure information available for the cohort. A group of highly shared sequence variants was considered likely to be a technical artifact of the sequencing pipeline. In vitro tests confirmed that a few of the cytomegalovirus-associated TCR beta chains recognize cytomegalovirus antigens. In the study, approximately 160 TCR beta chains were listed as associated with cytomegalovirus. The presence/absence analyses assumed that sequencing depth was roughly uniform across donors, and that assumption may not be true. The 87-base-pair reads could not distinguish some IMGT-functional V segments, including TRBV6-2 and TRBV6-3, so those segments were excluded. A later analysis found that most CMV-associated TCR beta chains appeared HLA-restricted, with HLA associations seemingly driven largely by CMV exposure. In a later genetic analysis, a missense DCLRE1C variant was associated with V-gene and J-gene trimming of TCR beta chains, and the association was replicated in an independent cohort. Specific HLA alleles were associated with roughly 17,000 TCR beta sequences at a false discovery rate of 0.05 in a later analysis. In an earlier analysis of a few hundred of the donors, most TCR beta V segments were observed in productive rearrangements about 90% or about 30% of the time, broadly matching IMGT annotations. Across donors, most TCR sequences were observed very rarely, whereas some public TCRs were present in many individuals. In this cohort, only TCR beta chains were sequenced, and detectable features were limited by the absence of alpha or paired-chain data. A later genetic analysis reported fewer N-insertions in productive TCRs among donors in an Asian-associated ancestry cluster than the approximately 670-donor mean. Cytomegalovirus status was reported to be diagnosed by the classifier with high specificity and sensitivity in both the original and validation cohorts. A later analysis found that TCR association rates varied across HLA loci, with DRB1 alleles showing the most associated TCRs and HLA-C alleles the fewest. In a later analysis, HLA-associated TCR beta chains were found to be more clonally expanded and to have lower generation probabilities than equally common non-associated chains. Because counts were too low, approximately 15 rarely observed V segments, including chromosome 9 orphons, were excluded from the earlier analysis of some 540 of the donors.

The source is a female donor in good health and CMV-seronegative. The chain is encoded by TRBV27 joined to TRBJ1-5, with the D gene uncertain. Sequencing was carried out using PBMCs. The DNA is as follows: TGTGCCAGCAGCCGGGGTAGGTATCAGCCCCAGCATTTT. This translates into CASSRGRYQPQHF.